This TCR beta chain was identified during a study of T cell responses to AZD1222 COVID-19 vaccine. This CDR3 region has 10 residues. The germline CDR1 and CDR2 sequences are DFQATT and SNEGSKA (reference sequence). V was shortened by 4 bases and J by 6 bases, with 5 bases between the two germline ends. Sequencing used immunoSEQ multiplex PCR; TCRdb keeps in-frame clones, though not all of them. Of roughly 130,000 clones in the sample, about 91% are singletons; the top ten hold over 2.5%. The V and J genes are TRBV20-1 and TRBJ2-3; D call uncertain. Sequenced material: peripheral blood, taken on day 0 of AZD1222 vaccination. The source is an adult in good health. This chain's CDR3 is CSAMLDTQYF. The CDR3 coding sequence is TGCAGTGCTATGCTGGATACGCAGTATTTT.